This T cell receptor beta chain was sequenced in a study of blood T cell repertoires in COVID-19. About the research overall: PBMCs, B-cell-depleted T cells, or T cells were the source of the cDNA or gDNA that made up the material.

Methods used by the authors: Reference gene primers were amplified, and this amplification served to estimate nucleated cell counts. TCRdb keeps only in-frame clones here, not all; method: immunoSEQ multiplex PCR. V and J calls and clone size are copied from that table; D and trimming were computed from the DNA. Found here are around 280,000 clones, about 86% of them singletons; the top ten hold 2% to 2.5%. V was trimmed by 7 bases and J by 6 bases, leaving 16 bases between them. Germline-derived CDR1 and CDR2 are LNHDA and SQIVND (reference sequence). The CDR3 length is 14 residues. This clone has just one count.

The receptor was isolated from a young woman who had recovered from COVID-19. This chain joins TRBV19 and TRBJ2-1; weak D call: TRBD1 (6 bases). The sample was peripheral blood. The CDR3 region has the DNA TGTGCCAGTAACAGGGAACTTGGTCCCAATGAGCAGTTCTTC. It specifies CASNRELGPNEQFF. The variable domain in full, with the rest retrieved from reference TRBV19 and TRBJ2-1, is DGGITQSPKYLFRKEGQNVTLSCEQNLNHDAMYWYRQDPGQGLRLIYYSQIVNDFQKGDIAEGYSVSREKKESFPLTVTSAQKNPTAFYLCASNRELGPNEQFFGPGTRLTVL.